In this sample, the clone carrying this TCR beta chain turned up many times. The target antigen is unknown. This sample was included in a study of T cells in Graves' hyperthyroidism and ophthalmopathy. Study outcomes and limitations: The model forecast ophthalmopathy, anticipating it by a median approximately 6 months before onset. Peripheral blood also featured most of the thyroid clonotypes expanded above 0.001.

There were TCR beta CDR3 regions amplified from RNA transcripts. With the HTBI primer set, the TCR CDR3 went through a first round of RT-PCR. Each CDR3 protein is one row after TCRdb ran MiXCR on the multiplex PCR reads. Among about 360,000 distinct CDR3 sequences listed, roughly 13% were seen once. What was sequenced was blood. The source of this sequence is a woman under 30 with Graves' hyperthyroidism.

CDR3 sequence: CASSAHLAGGLETQYF. The CDR3 DNA sequence: TGTGCCAGCAGTGCACATCTAGCGGGGGGTCTCGAGACCCAGTACTTC. V usage is TRBV6-1 and J usage is TRBJ2-5, with TRBD2 identical over 11 bases. There are 16 residues in the CDR3. V dropped 4 bases and J dropped 5; count of bases not matched to a gene: 9. Germline CDR1 reads MNHNS; CDR2 reads SASEGT.